This T cell receptor beta chain derives from a study of T cells in localized non-small cell lung cancer. This clone was seen only a few times. The antigen is undetermined. Study-level results: Among blood samples, higher T cell density accompanied longer overall survival. Analysis by sequencing included only one tumor region, so heterogeneity remains possible. Adjacent lung held a median around 56 of the top 100 tumor clones. The greatest T cell clonality was found in uninvolved adjacent lung (higher than in tumor).

Some clones are missing from TCRdb's copy, which holds only in-frame ones; the method was immunoSEQ multiplex PCR. The sample includes about 78,000 clones, 84% seen only once; the top ten take approximately 3%. V lost 3 bases to trimming and J lost 3 bases; unmatched junction nucleotides: 11. Germline V gives CDR1 LNHNV, CDR2 YYDKDF (reference sequence). The CDR3 is 17 residues long. The starting material was peripheral blood, obtained before any cancer treatment. This TCR came from a man between 40 and 70 years old with stage I lung adenocarcinoma. The chain couples TRBV15 to TRBJ2-7, with TRBD1 identical over 10 bases. The CDR3 DNA sequence: TGTGCCACCAGCAGGTCCTTCTCAGGGACAGGGGACTACGAGCAGTACTTC. Amino acid sequence: CATSRSFSGTGDYEQYF.